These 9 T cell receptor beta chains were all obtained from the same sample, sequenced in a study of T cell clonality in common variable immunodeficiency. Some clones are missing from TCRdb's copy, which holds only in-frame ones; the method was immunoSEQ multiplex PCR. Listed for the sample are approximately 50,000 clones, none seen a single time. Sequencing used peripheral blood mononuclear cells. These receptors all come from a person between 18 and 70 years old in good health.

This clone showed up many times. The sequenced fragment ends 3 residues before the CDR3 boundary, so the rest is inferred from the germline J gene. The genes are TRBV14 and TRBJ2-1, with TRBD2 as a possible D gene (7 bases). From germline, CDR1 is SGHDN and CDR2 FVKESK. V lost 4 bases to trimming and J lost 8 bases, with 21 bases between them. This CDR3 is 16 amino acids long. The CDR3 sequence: CASSRTIGRGGDEQFF. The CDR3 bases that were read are TGTGCCAGCAGCCGCACCATAGGGAGGGGGGGCGATGAG.

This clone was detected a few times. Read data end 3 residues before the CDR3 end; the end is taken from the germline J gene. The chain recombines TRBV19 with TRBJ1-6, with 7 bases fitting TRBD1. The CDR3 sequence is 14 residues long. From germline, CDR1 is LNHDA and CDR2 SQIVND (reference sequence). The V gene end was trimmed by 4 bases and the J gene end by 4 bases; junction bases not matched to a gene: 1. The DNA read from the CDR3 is TGTGCCAGTAGTACGGGACAGTATAATTCACCC. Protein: CASSTGQYNSP. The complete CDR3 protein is CASSTGQYNSPLHF.

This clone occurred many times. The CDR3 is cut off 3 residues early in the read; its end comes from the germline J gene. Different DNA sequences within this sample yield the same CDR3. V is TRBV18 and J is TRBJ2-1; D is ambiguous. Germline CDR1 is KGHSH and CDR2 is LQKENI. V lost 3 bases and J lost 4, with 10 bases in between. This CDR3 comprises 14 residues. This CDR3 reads CASSPSSRYNEQFF. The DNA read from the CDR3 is TGTGCCAGCTCACCGTCGAGCCGGTACAATGAG.

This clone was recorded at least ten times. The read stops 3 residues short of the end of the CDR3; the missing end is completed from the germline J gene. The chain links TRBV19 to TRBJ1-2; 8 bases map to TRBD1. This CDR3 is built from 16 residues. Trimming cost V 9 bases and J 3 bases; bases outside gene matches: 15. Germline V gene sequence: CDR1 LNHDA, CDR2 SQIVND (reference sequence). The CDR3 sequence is CASKILGTGSYYGYTF. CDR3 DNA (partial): TGTGCCAGCAAGATCCTGGGGACAGGATCCTACTATGGC.

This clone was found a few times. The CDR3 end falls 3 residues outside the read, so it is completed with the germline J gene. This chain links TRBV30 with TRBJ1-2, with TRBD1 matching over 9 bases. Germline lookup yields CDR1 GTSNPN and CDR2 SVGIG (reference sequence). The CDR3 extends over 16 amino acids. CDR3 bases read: TGTGCCTGGAGTTTCCACACCGGGACAGGGAAATACGAC. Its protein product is CAWSFHTGTGKYD. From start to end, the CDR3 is CAWSFHTGTGKYDYTF. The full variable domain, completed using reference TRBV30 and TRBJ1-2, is SQTIHQWPATLVQPVGSPLSLECTVEGTSNPNLYWYRQAAGRGLQLLFYSVGIGQISSEVPQNLSASRPQDRQFILSSKKLLLSDSGFYLCAWSFHTGTGKYDYTFGSGTRLTVV.

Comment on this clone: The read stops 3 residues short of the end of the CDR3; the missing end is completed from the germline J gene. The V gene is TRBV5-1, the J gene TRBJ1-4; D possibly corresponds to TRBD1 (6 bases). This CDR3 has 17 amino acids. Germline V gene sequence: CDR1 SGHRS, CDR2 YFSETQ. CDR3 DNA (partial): TGCGCCAGCAGCTTGGAACCCCTAGGACAGTCTAATTCACCA. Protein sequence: CASSLEPLGQSNSP. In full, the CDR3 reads CASSLEPLGQSNSPLFF.

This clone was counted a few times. The CDR3 region is CASSGLAGVFNNEQFF. The sequenced CDR3 bases are TGCGCCAGCAGTGGACTAGCGGGAGTTTTTAACAATGAG. The V call is TRBV10-2, the J call TRBJ2-1, with TRBD2 matching over 12 bases. The read terminates 3 residues ahead of where the CDR3 ends, so the germline J gene completes it. This CDR3 has 16 residues. Germline CDR1 reads WSHSY; CDR2 reads SAAADI. J gave up 5 bases and V 4 bases, and 6 bases lay outside the gene matches.

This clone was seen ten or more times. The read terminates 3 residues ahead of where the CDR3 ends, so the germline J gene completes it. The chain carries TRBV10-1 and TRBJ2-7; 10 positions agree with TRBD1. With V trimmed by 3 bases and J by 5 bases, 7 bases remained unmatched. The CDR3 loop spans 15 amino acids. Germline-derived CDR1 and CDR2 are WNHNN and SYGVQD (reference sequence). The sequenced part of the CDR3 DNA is TGCGCCAGCAGTGAAGCCTCGGGACAGGGGCACGAG. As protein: CASSEASGQGHE. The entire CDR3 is CASSEASGQGHEQYF.

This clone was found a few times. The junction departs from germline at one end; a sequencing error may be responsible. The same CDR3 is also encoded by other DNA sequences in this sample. The sequenced part of the CDR3 DNA is TGTGCCAGCAGTAGTGCTAAGGGGAAGTCCACCGGGGAG. It specifies CASSSAKGKSTGE. The CDR3 as a whole reads CASSSAKGKSTGELFF. The chain uses TRBV19 and TRBJ2-2; tentative D call: TRBD1 (5 bases). The read ends 3 residues shy of where the CDR3 ends; the end is completed using the germline J gene. The CDR3 length is 16 residues. Germline loops: CDR1 LNHDA, CDR2 SQIVND (reference sequence).